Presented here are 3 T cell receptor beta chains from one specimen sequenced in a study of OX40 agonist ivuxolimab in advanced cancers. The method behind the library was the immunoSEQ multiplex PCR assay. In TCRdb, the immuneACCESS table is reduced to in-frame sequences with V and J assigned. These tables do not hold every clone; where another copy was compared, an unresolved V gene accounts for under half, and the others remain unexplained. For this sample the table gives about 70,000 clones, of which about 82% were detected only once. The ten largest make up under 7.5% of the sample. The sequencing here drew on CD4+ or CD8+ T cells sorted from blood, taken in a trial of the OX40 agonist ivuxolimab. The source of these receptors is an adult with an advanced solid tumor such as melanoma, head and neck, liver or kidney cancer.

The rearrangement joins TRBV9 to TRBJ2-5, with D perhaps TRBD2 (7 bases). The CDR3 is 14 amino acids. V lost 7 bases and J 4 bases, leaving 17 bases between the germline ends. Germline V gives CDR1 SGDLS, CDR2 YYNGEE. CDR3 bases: TGTGCCAGCTATTTAAGGGGGGGCGGAGAGACCCAGTACTTC. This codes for CASYLRGGGETQYF.

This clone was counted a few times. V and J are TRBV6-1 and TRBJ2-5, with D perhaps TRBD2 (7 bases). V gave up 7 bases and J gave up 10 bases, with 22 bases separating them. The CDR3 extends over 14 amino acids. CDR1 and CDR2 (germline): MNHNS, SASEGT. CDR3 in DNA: TGTGCCAGCACCACTACGGGGGGCTGGAAGGACCAGTACTTC. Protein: CASTTTGGWKDQYF.

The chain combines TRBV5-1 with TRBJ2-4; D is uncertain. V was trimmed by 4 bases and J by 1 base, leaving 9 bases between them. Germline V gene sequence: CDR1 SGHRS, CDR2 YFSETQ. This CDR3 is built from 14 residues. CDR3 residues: CASSPDGAKNIQYF. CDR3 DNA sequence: TGCGCCAGCAGCCCCGACGGGGCCAAAAACATTCAGTACTTC.